The 25 T cell receptor beta chains listed next were all sequenced from one sample in a study of PD-L1 blockade in urothelial cancer. The repertoire was sequenced with immunoSEQ multiplex PCR; TCRdb's copy has only in-frame clones and lacks some. The sample contains roughly 40,000 clones, about 88% of which appear only once. Time point described: pretreatment peripheral blood. The material sequenced was PBMCs, taken around atezolizumab (anti-PD-L1) treatment. The source is a donor at least 40 years old with urothelial cancer.

The chain employs TRBV5-1 and TRBJ1-2, with 7 bases that match TRBD1. CDR3 size: 13 residues. The V and J ends lost 4 bases and 2 bases, in that order; junction bases with no gene match: 2. Germline V gives CDR1 SGHRS, CDR2 YFSETQ. The CDR3 nucleotides are TGCGCCAGCAGCCCGGGACAGAACTATGGCTACACCTTC. Its protein product is CASSPGQNYGYTF.

V is TRBV18 and J is TRBJ2-5; D is possibly TRBD1 (6 bases). V was pared by 3 bases and J by 5 bases, with 16 bases between. Germline V gene data show CDR1 as KGHSH and CDR2 as LQKENI. This CDR3 comprises 15 residues. CDR3 protein: CASSPRTGMGETQYF. In DNA form, the CDR3 reads TGTGCCAGCTCACCTCGTACAGGGATGGGGGAGACCCAGTACTTC.

This clone was counted once. This sequence joins TRBV30 and TRBJ1-2; tentative D call: TRBD1 (5 bases). The CDR3 is made up of 14 amino acids. V shed 2 bases and J shed 1 base, with 11 bases lying between them. Germline loops: CDR1 GTSNPN, CDR2 SVGIG (reference sequence). The CDR3 region is CAWSRQSINYGYTF. The CDR3, as DNA: TGTGCCTGGAGTCGACAGTCGATTAACTATGGCTACACCTTC.

This clone was seen only once. CDR3 bases: TGTGCCAGCAGCTACGGACAGGGGGCGAGGTACATTCAGTACTTC. Protein sequence: CASSYGQGARYIQYF. The J gene is TRBJ2-4, the V gene TRBV7-2; 11 bases are shared with TRBD1. CDR3 size: 15 residues. From germline, CDR1 is SGHTA and CDR2 FQGNSA. V shed 4 bases, J shed 8 bases, and the junction held 7 bases outside the gene matches.

The V and J genes are TRBV28 and TRBJ2-1; 9 bases map to TRBD2. V was pared by 6 bases and J by 9 bases, with 12 bases of the junction left unmatched. The CDR3 covers 15 residues. The germline CDR1 and CDR2 sequences are MDHEN and SYDVKM. The CDR3 region has the DNA TGTGCCAGCAGGGGTAGCGGGGGCCGCGGGGGTGAGCAGTTCTTC. Its protein product is CASRGSGGRGGEQFF.

This clone occurred once. Written as DNA, the CDR3 is TGTGCCAGCAGCTTGTTGGGGCCCTGGGGCAATCAGCCCCAGCATTTT. Its translation: CASSLLGPWGNQPQHF. This chain links TRBV5-6 with TRBJ1-5; possibly TRBD1 for D (5 bases). CDR3 length equals 16 residues. V shed 1 base and J shed 2 bases, with 13 bases lying between them. From germline, CDR1 is SGHDT and CDR2 YYEEEE.

The chain links TRBV5-1 to TRBJ2-5; D is possibly TRBD2 (7 bases). CDR1 SGHRS and CDR2 YFSETQ come from the germline V gene. The CDR3 length is 14 residues. Deletions cut 0 bases from V and 5 bases from J, with 11 bases between. Written as DNA, the CDR3 is TGCGCCAGCAGCTTGGAGGGAGGGGGTGAGACCCAGTACTTC. This translates into CASSLEGGGETQYF.

The chain carries TRBV27 and TRBJ2-7; 7 bases are a match to TRBD1. Looked up from germline, CDR1 is MNHEY and CDR2 is SMNVEV (reference sequence). V shed 5 bases, J shed 6 bases, and the junction held 7 bases outside the gene matches. This CDR3 contains 13 residues. CDR3 residues: CASSPNHRGEQYF. The CDR3 coding sequence is TGTGCCAGCAGTCCCAATCACAGGGGCGAGCAGTACTTC.

The rearrangement links TRBV21-1 to TRBJ2-3; TRBD2, the table's D call, was not compared with the DNA. TRBV21-1 is annotated as a pseudogene. The CDR3 is 19 residues long. DNA of the CDR3: TGTGCCAGCAGCAAAGAAGAGGGCTGGAGCGGGACTAGCACAGATACGCAGTATTTT. Residues: CASSKEEGWSGTSTDTQYF.

About this clone: The junction departs from germline at one end; a sequencing error may be responsible. The chain has TRBV5-1 and TRBJ2-7, with D possibly being TRBD1 (6 bases). Per the germline V gene, CDR1 is SGHRS and CDR2 is YFSETQ. The CDR3 contains 15 residues. DNA of the CDR3: TGCGTCAGCAGCTGGGGACCAGGGGAATCCTACGAGCAGTACTTC. Amino acid sequence: CVSSWGPGESYEQYF.

The CDR3 protein is CASSLGGRVQFF. The CDR3 DNA reads TGTGCCAGCAGCTTAGGGGGGCGAGTGCAGTTCTTC. This chain connects TRBV7-2 to TRBJ2-1, with TRBD1 as a possible D gene (6 bases). The CDR3 covers 12 residues. V was shortened by 1 base and J by 12 bases, with 10 bases between the two germline ends. Germline values: CDR1 SGHTA, CDR2 FQGNSA. Full variable domain (outside the CDR3, taken from reference TRBV7-2 and TRBJ2-1): GAGVSQSPSNKVTEKGKDVELRCDPISGHTALYWYRQSLGQGLEFLIYFQGNSAPDKSGLPSDRFSAERTGGSVSTLTIQRTQQEDSAVYLCASSLGGRVQFFGPGTRLTVL.

The V call is TRBV11-3, the J call TRBJ1-2, with 7 bases lining up with TRBD1. CDR3 length: 18 residues. Trimming took 5 bases from V and 4 from J; bases not matched to a gene: 19. Germline V gene lookup returns CDR1 SGHNT and CDR2 YENEEA. The DNA for the CDR3 is TGTGCCAGCAGCCCCCCCGGGAGGGGACAGAAAAAAGTCTATGGCTACACCTTC. Protein product: CASSPPGRGQKKVYGYTF.

The gene calls are TRBV7-2 and TRBJ2-3; D remains unclear. Germline CDR1 SGHTA, CDR2 FQGNSA. Trimming cost V 0 bases and J 1 base, with 5 bases left between them. CDR3 size: 14 residues. For the CDR3, the DNA is TGTGCCAGCAGCTTAGCGCCGGGCACAGATACGCAGTATTTT. It yields the protein CASSLAPGTDTQYF.

The rearrangement joins TRBV28 to TRBJ1-5; D remains ambiguous. Trimming cost V 5 bases and J 5 bases, with 10 bases left between them. The CDR3 covers 13 residues. The V gene's germline CDR1 is MDHEN and CDR2 SYDVKM. For the CDR3, the DNA is TGTGCCAGCAGTCTCCTCCCCTATCAGCCCCAGCATTTT. Protein sequence: CASSLLPYQPQHF.

The chain employs TRBV7-9 and TRBJ1-4; 8 nucleotides line up with TRBD1. The CDR3 runs to 12 residues. CDR1 is SEHNR and CDR2 is FQNEAQ in the germline V gene (reference sequence). Germline trimming cut 5 bases from V and 13 bases from J; bases unmatched to any gene: 6. The CDR3 bases are TGTGCCAGCAGCCTCGACAGGGGCGGACTGTTTTTT. Its translation is CASSLDRGGLFF.

The chain links TRBV21-1 to TRBJ1-5; the table assigns TRBD1, which was not confirmed against the DNA. TRBV21-1 is classified as a pseudogene. The CDR3 is made up of 16 amino acids. DNA of the CDR3: TGTGCCAGCAGCAAAGTTGAGTGGGCAGGGGAACAGCCCCAGCATTTT. Encoded protein: CASSKVEWAGEQPQHF.

This rearrangement joins TRBV2 to TRBJ1-3; 8 bases map to TRBD1. The CDR3 is 13 amino acids. Germline V gene sequence: CDR1 SNHLY, CDR2 FYNNEI. V dropped 5 bases and J dropped 8; count of bases not matched to a gene: 5. CDR3 protein: CASSSSQGDTIYF. The CDR3 nucleotides are TGTGCCAGCAGTAGTTCACAGGGGGACACCATATATTTT.

The gene calls are TRBV2 and TRBJ1-4, with D unclear. The CDR3 is 11 residues long. V was clipped by 4 bases and J by 14 bases, with 11 bases between them. The germline V gene has CDR1 SNHLY and CDR2 FYNNEI. CDR3 DNA: TGTGCCAGCAGTGCCCAGGCTCGGCTGTTTTTT. Amino acids: CASSAQARLFF.

This rearrangement joins TRBV5-6 to TRBJ2-7, with 7 bases identical to TRBD1. Looked up from germline, CDR1 is SGHDT and CDR2 is YYEEEE. There are 14 residues in the CDR3. V was pared by 4 bases and J by 4 bases, with 8 bases of the junction left unmatched. The CDR3 spells CASSLTGMGYEQYF. For the CDR3, the DNA is TGTGCCAGCAGCCTGACAGGGATGGGGTACGAGCAGTACTTC.

The genes are TRBV5-1 and TRBJ2-5; maybe TRBD1 (5 bases). V was cut by 0 bases and J by 2 bases, with 17 bases left in between. CDR1 and CDR2 from the germline V gene are SGHRS and YFSETQ. This CDR3 is built from 17 residues. CDR3 DNA sequence: TGCGCCAGCAGCTTGGGGGGTGGGGCCCAACGTCAAGAGACCCAGTACTTC. It translates to CASSLGGGAQRQETQYF.

The gene calls are TRBV5-1 and TRBJ1-5; the D gene is possibly TRBD1 (6 bases). Germline CDR1 reads SGHRS; CDR2 reads YFSETQ. Trimming stripped 4 bases from V and 0 bases from J, with 11 bases between. This CDR3 comprises 15 residues. This CDR3 reads CASSLEGDSNQPQHF. CDR3 bases: TGCGCCAGCAGCCTGGAGGGGGATAGCAATCAGCCCCAGCATTTT.

The count of this clone is one. The same CDR3 can be traced to other DNA sequences in this sample. As DNA, the CDR3 is TGCGCCAGCAGCCGGGACACAAACACCGGGGAGCTGTTTTTT. The encoded protein is CASSRDTNTGELFF. The rearrangement joins TRBV5-1 to TRBJ2-2; D is possibly TRBD1 (6 bases). Deletions cut 4 bases from V and 2 bases from J, with 9 bases between. The CDR3 totals 14 residues. Germline assignment: CDR1 SGHRS and CDR2 YFSETQ.

A few counts support this clone. The rearrangement uses TRBV27 and TRBJ2-1; D possibly corresponds to TRBD2 (6 bases). The germline gives CDR1 MNHEY, CDR2 SMNVEV (reference sequence). Trimming removed 2 bases from V and 10 bases from J, with 6 bases in between. The CDR3 has 11 amino acids. In nucleotides, the CDR3 is TGTGCCAGCAGTTTAGGACTAGAGCAGTTCTTC. Encoded protein: CASSLGLEQFF.

The chain couples TRBV5-1 to TRBJ2-1; 14 bases line up with TRBD2. The CDR3 is 18 residues long. CDR1 is SGHRS and CDR2 is YFSETQ in the germline V gene. Losses at the gene ends were 4 bases for V and 6 bases for J; bases not matched to a gene: 12. The CDR3 nucleotides are TGCGCCAGCAGCGTGCAGGGGACTAGCGGGAGTTCGGCCAATGAGCAGTTCTTC. Amino acid sequence: CASSVQGTSGSSANEQFF.

The V gene is TRBV12-5, the J gene TRBJ2-3; 9 bases match TRBD2. The CDR3 is made up of 15 amino acids. J was trimmed by 0 bases and V by 9 bases; bases with no gene match: 7. Germline V lookup: CDR1 LGHNT, CDR2 FRNRAP. The CDR3 sequence is CASLQTSGSTDTQYF. CDR3 in DNA: TGTGCTAGCCTTCAGACTAGCGGTAGCACAGATACGCAGTATTTT.